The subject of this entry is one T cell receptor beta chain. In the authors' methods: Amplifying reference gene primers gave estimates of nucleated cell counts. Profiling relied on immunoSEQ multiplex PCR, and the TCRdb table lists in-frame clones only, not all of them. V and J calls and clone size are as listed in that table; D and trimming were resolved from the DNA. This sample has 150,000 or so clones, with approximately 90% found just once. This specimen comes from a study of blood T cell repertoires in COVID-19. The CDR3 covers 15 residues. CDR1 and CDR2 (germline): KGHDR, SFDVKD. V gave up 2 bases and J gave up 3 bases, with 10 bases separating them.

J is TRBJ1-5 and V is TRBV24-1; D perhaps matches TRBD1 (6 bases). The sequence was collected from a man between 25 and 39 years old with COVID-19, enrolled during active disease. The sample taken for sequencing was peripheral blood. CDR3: CATSDSRDTNQPQHF. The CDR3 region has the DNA TGTGCCACCAGTGATTCTAGGGACACCAATCAGCCCCAGCATTTT.